Below, 4 T cell receptor beta chains from the same sample are listed, as sequenced in a study of cytomegalovirus exposure and HLA in healthy donors. PCR used 60 Vbeta primers and 13 Jbeta primers. Only in-frame clones appear in the TCRdb table, and some are missing; sequencing was by immunoSEQ multiplex PCR. The sample records more than 140,000 clones, 64% being singletons. Sequenced: PBMCs. The receptors shown here come from a woman aged 25-40 years in good health and CMV-seropositive.

The chain is built from TRBV18 and TRBJ1-2, with 7 positions matching TRBD1. J lost 7 bases, V lost 0 bases, and 5 bases had no gene match. Germline CDR1 and CDR2: KGHSH and LQKENI. CDR3 size: 14 residues. This CDR3 is CASSPPPGGGGYTF. The CDR3 nucleotides are TGTGCCAGCTCACCACCCCCAGGGGGAGGTGGCTACACCTTC.

This clone was recorded a few times. The chain has TRBV7-6 and TRBJ2-5; D not resolved. V was clipped by 3 bases and J by 5 bases, with 13 bases between them. The germline CDR1 and CDR2 sequences are SGHVS and FNYEAQ. The CDR3 is 14 amino acids. Here the CDR3 DNA reads TGTGCCAGCAGCTTTTCGCCCGCGGTGGAGACCCAGTACTTC. Protein: CASSFSPAVETQYF.

The chain carries TRBV6-4 and TRBJ2-2; TRBD2 aligns across 10 bases. Per germline, CDR1 MRHNA and CDR2 SNTAGT. J gave up 4 bases and V 3 bases, and 2 bases lay outside the gene matches. CDR3 length equals 15 residues. As DNA, the CDR3 is TGTGCCAGCAGTGAAAGCGGGGGGGGCACCGGGGAGCTGTTTTTT. This encodes CASSESGGGTGELFF.

There are a few counts of this clone. The chain joins TRBV19 to TRBJ2-1, with 7 bases matching TRBD2. The CDR3 loop spans 15 amino acids. V lost 7 bases and J lost 5; bases outside the gene matches: 11. CDR1 and CDR2 from the germline V gene are LNHDA and SQIVND (reference sequence). The CDR3 loop reads CASTQGLVLNNEQFF. Here the CDR3 DNA reads TGTGCCAGTACCCAAGGACTAGTTCTTAACAATGAGCAGTTCTTC.